The T cell receptor beta chain described here comes from a study of blood T cell repertoires in COVID-19. Study-level information: Donors in the United States, Italy and Spain gave samples during acute or convalescent COVID-19.

Original data processing: Cell counts per sample came from amplifying reference gene primers. Data came from immunoSEQ multiplex PCR; TCRdb stores just in-frame clones and leaves some out. V and J calls plus clone size are reproduced from that table; the DNA served to infer D and trimming. Of a few hundred thousand clones listed, 85% to 90% were seen once; the top ten hold 8.5% to 12%. Participant-reported clinical history was the basis for cohort assignment. This CDR3 comprises 14 residues. Between the trimmed V and J ends, which lost 2 bases and 3 bases, there was a span of 11 bases. CDR1 MNHEY and CDR2 SVGAGI come from the germline V gene.

The chain combines TRBV6-5 with TRBJ2-7, with a possible D match to TRBD1 (5 bases). Specimen: PBMCs or T cells enriched from blood (not recorded which). The TCR comes from a woman between 18 and 29 years old who had recovered from COVID-19. The CDR3 here is CASSYVRQSYEQYF. CDR3 sequence (DNA): TGTGCCAGCAGTTACGTTCGACAGAGCTACGAGCAGTACTTC.